These T cell receptor beta chains were read from a single sample in a study of blood T cell repertoires in COVID-19. Sequencing was performed with immunoSEQ multiplex PCR; in TCRdb, only in-frame clones are kept and a portion is missing. The table has approximately 35,000 clones, more than 85% seen once. The sequenced material came from peripheral blood. These receptors were collected from a human donor in a cohort sampled during active COVID-19. Both conserved end residues are part of each CDR3. Each record gives: J gene, V gene, CDR3 protein.

J: TRBJ1-5
V: TRBV30
CDR3: CAWSRDSSNQPQHF

J: TRBJ2-2
V: TRBV5-1
CDR3: CASSFIPTGELFF

J: TRBJ2-7
V: TRBV30
CDR3: CAWRPAGSAYEQYF

J: TRBJ2-1
V: TRBV27
CDR3: CASSLTGPLYNEQFF

J: TRBJ2-7
V: TRBV4-2
CDR3: CASSQTSGLYEQYF

J: TRBJ2-2
V: TRBV30
CDR3: CAWSNTGTGVAGELFF

J: TRBJ2-1
V: TRBV5-1
CDR3: CASRRAGGPDNEQFF

J: TRBJ2-1
V: TRBV3-1/TRBV3-2
CDR3: CASSQGGKGLADYNEQFF

J: TRBJ2-7
V: TRBV7-2
CDR3: CASSLALAGGPLAEQYF

J: TRBJ1-2
V: TRBV10-3
CDR3: CAISEGQGGLSSGYTF

J: TRBJ2-2
V: TRBV5-1
CDR3: CASSLIFNSGELFF

J: TRBJ1-4
V: TRBV10-1
CDR3: CASSESGGLNEKLFF

J: TRBJ2-7
V: TRBV11-2
CDR3: CASSLVASRLYEQYF

J: TRBJ2-3
V: TRBV5-6
CDR3: CASSLLAGYTDTQYF

J: TRBJ2-7
V: TRBV12-3/TRBV12-4
CDR3: CASRLRNRYEQYF

J: TRBJ2-5
V: TRBV21-1
CDR3: CASSKVGGRGRETQYF

J: TRBJ2-1
V: TRBV3-1/TRBV3-2
CDR3: CASSRSSGREQFF

J: TRBJ1-5
V: TRBV5-1
CDR3: CASSLEPVGNQPQHF

J: TRBJ1-2
V: TRBV25-1
CDR3: CASSDQGAQGVDGYTF

J: TRBJ1-1
V: TRBV30
CDR3: CAWSRENTEAFF

J: TRBJ2-7
V: TRBV6-5
CDR3: CASSYSRGAYEQYF

J: TRBJ1-1
V: TRBV2
CDR3: CASSLYRGLVTEAFF

J: TRBJ2-1
V: TRBV28
CDR3: CASSLWSTSGKNEQFF

J: TRBJ2-7
V: TRBV30
CDR3: CAWSEGLSRGEQYF

J: TRBJ1-4
V: TRBV4-2
CDR3: CASSQNLSPVKLFF

J: TRBJ2-1
V: TRBV5-4
CDR3: CASSLGLGGTNEQFF

J: TRBJ2-2
V: TRBV11-3
CDR3: CASSSGVIANTGELFF

J: TRBJ2-7
V: TRBV27
CDR3: CASTPLAGSYEQYF

J: TRBJ2-3
V: TRBV9
CDR3: CASTSRGGIADTQYF

J: TRBJ2-2
V: TRBV9
CDR3: CASSAGGTSVTGELFF

J: TRBJ2-1
V: TRBV7-9
CDR3: CASRYTSGRNNEQFF

J: TRBJ1-5
V: TRBV6-6
CDR3: CASRDRNNQPQHF

J: TRBJ1-2
V: TRBV12-3/TRBV12-4
CDR3: CASRPRGLDGYTF

J: TRBJ1-2
V: TRBV28
CDR3: CATTGLGGARKNYGYTF

J: TRBJ1-3
V: TRBV29-1
CDR3: CSVGDRGLGNTIYF

J: TRBJ2-1
V: TRBV6-1
CDR3: CASSGKPGLPRNEQFF

J: TRBJ2-7
V: TRBV7-3
CDR3: CASSFYGGGYEQYF

J: TRBJ2-7
V: TRBV5-4
CDR3: CASSPGTSGGYYEQYF

J: TRBJ2-2
V: TRBV19
CDR3: CASSKGGQTGELFF

J: TRBJ2-1
V: TRBV30
CDR3: CAWMGSWHEQFF

J: TRBJ2-7
V: TRBV30
CDR3: CAWSGVAGATYEQYF

J: TRBJ2-5
V: TRBV28
CDR3: CASSLVGGPLETQYF

J: TRBJ1-3
V: TRBV25-1
CDR3: CASPGQYSGNTIYF

J: TRBJ2-1
V: TRBV3-1/TRBV3-2
CDR3: CASSQVGRTSGIEQFF

J: TRBJ2-3
V: TRBV10-3
CDR3: CAISDPRLGLADTDTQYF

J: TRBJ2-1
V: TRBV9
CDR3: CASSVTGLAGAVDEQFF

J: TRBJ2-3
V: TRBV4-1
CDR3: CASSQDAGTVGTQYF

J: TRBJ2-1
V: TRBV7-3
CDR3: CASSLEGGARHEQFF

J: TRBJ2-7
V: TRBV30
CDR3: CAWSKRVNEQYF

J: TRBJ2-2
V: TRBV5-6
CDR3: CASSFGTGLGGELFF

J: TRBJ2-2
V: TRBV27
CDR3: CASSLGTGRTGELFF

J: TRBJ2-7
V: TRBV2
CDR3: CASSSGTEVYEQYF

J: TRBJ1-5
V: TRBV4-2
CDR3: CASSQEWLSNQPQHF

J: TRBJ1-3
V: TRBV5-1
CDR3: CASSVSGNWDTIYF

J: TRBJ2-1
V: TRBV9
CDR3: CASSVSGLPGDEQFF

J: TRBJ1-1
V: TRBV10-3
CDR3: CAISDLTGGETEAFF

J: TRBJ2-2
V: TRBV4-1
CDR3: CASSRGLANKGVTGELFF

J: TRBJ1-2
V: TRBV14
CDR3: CASSQIQGTLVGYTF

J: TRBJ2-1
V: TRBV30
CDR3: CAWSAPPAEQFF